The rows below give T cell receptor beta chains drawn from one sample of a study of cytomegalovirus exposure and HLA in healthy donors. The method was immunoSEQ multiplex PCR; TCRdb's version includes in-frame clones alone and lacks a portion of them. The sample shows 150,000 to 200,000 clones, 78% of them seen only once. Sequencing was carried out using PBMCs. Receptor source: a woman aged 25 to 39 in good health and CMV-seropositive. The CDR3 runs from the conserved cysteine through the conserved F or W. Rows give clone size only sometimes, using once, few, many, or a class for an expanded clone.

size: NA; V: TRBV2; CDR3: CASSNTGGSDGYTF
size: NA; V: TRBV5-4; CDR3: CASLESSSTDTQYF
size: once; V: TRBV9; CDR3: CASSPSSGNEQFF
size: once; V: TRBV4-1; CDR3: CASSPGLSALNEQFF
size: NA; V: TRBV27; CDR3: CASGTVGGPTETDTQYF
size: NA; V: TRBV28; CDR3: CASSLLQGIYEQYF
size: NA; V: TRBV7-6; CDR3: CASSPKPGQGYSNEQYF
size: NA; V: TRBV11-2; CDR3: CASSPVRGAQETQYF
size: NA; V: TRBV7-6; CDR3: CASSLSGSGLHLGEQYF
size: NA; V: TRBV28; CDR3: CASSTYKNTEAFF
size: NA; V: TRBV27; CDR3: CASSPWEGEKLFF
size: NA; V: TRBV6-5; CDR3: CASSYNYRVGANVLTF
size: NA; V: TRBV11-2; CDR3: CASSFPPGELFF
size: NA; V: TRBV27; CDR3: CASSLNRVAEKLFF
size: few; V: TRBV9; CDR3: CASSVRAGWTPQETQYF
size: NA; V: TRBV4-1; CDR3: CASSQVSAGGTEAFF
size: NA; V: TRBV7-6; CDR3: CASSLGGGYGYTF
size: NA; V: TRBV27; CDR3: CASGLAGNYEQYF
size: NA; V: TRBV5-6; CDR3: CASSLSQEGLATQETQYF
size: NA; V: TRBV14; CDR3: CASSQDRTASPLSGANVLTF
size: NA; V: TRBV28; CDR3: CASSFIGELFF
size: once; V: TRBV5-6; CDR3: CASSLASGALRAQHF
size: NA; V: TRBV2; CDR3: CASSEVTVQNIQYF
size: few; V: TRBV7-9; CDR3: CASSLVVGTGAQPQHF
size: NA; V: TRBV2; CDR3: CASSTGGCGYTF
size: NA; V: TRBV14; CDR3: CASPRRGAAGNTIYF
size: NA; V: TRBV29-1; CDR3: CSVSGRAANEKLFF
size: NA; V: TRBV28; CDR3: CASRSGTGIHQPQHF
size: NA; V: TRBV27; CDR3: CASSSAGGRQFF
size: NA; V: TRBV15; CDR3: CATSLGRGYEQYF
size: NA; V: TRBV14; CDR3: CASSQVGGKNTEAFF